Listed below are T cell receptor beta chains from one sample, sequenced in a study of blood T cell repertoires in COVID-19. Here immunoSEQ multiplex PCR was the method, and the copy in TCRdb shows in-frame clones only, minus some. The sample contains over 200,000 clones, 86% of which appear only once. Specimen: peripheral blood. The receptors were gathered from a man older than 75 with acute or convalescent COVID-19. Both conserved end residues are part of each CDR3. Fields, in order: V gene, J gene, CDR3 length, CDR3 protein.

v_gene: TRBV20-1; j_gene: TRBJ2-1; len: 13; CDR3aa: CSASGTGGNEQFF
v_gene: TRBV5-1; j_gene: TRBJ1-1; len: 13; CDR3aa: CASSLAVNTEAFF
v_gene: TRBV6-5; j_gene: TRBJ1-5; len: 15; CDR3aa: CASVQGGTSNQPQHF
v_gene: TRBV12-5; j_gene: TRBJ2-1; len: 15; CDR3aa: CASGYSGSSYNEQFF
v_gene: TRBV5-1; j_gene: TRBJ2-3; len: 13; CDR3aa: CASSQGNSDTQYF
v_gene: TRBV5-6; j_gene: TRBJ1-2; len: 13; CDR3aa: CASSLWGGYGYTF
v_gene: TRBV5-1; j_gene: TRBJ2-6; len: 16; CDR3aa: CASSIAGGSGANVLTF
v_gene: TRBV10-1; j_gene: TRBJ2-7; len: 14; CDR3aa: CASSDREGLHEQYF
v_gene: TRBV2; j_gene: TRBJ2-1; len: 20; CDR3aa: CASSEPRSGGTPSSYNEQFF
v_gene: TRBV21-1; j_gene: TRBJ2-1; len: 12; CDR3aa: CASSRRLGEQFF
v_gene: TRBV11-3; j_gene: TRBJ2-5; len: 13; CDR3aa: CASSFSLQETQYF
v_gene: TRBV18; j_gene: TRBJ1-4; len: 17; CDR3aa: CASSPLSKHPTNEKLFF
v_gene: TRBV3-1/TRBV3-2; j_gene: TRBJ1-3; len: 16; CDR3aa: CASSQDFQSSGNTIYF
v_gene: TRBV7-2; j_gene: TRBJ2-2; len: 19; CDR3aa: CASSLVGGFAGGPVGELFF
v_gene: TRBV5-4; j_gene: TRBJ2-2; len: 14; CDR3aa: CASAGTLNTGELFF
v_gene: TRBV2; j_gene: TRBJ1-2; len: 13; CDR3aa: CASSGSHAYGYTF
v_gene: TRBV24-1; j_gene: TRBJ2-1; len: 15; CDR3aa: CATSEFGGRYFEQFF
v_gene: TRBV3-1/TRBV3-2; j_gene: TRBJ2-2; len: 16; CDR3aa: CASSPRPGAGTGELFF
v_gene: TRBV7-8; j_gene: TRBJ2-2; len: 18; CDR3aa: CASSLDLAGGPVAGELFF
v_gene: TRBV7-3; j_gene: TRBJ2-2; len: 14; CDR3aa: CASSISGSTGELFF
v_gene: TRBV19; j_gene: TRBJ1-1; len: 14; CDR3aa: CASSRTGEGTEAFF
v_gene: TRBV14; j_gene: TRBJ1-1; len: 13; CDR3aa: CASSEYMNTEAFF
v_gene: TRBV24-1; j_gene: TRBJ2-1; len: 15; CDR3aa: CATSDPGRGRNEQFF
v_gene: TRBV5-1; j_gene: TRBJ2-3; len: 17; CDR3aa: CASSWPVSEGSTDTQYF
v_gene: TRBV11-2; j_gene: TRBJ1-2; len: 14; CDR3aa: CASRPGGLGYGYTF
v_gene: TRBV2; j_gene: TRBJ2-5; len: 15; CDR3aa: CASSDLGGRRETQYF
v_gene: TRBV28; j_gene: TRBJ2-7; len: 15; CDR3aa: CASSPRTGLPYEQYF
v_gene: TRBV29-1; j_gene: TRBJ2-1; len: 16; CDR3aa: CSVEDPGGLARNEQFF
v_gene: TRBV7-2; j_gene: TRBJ2-2; len: 13; CDR3aa: CASRYRGVGELFF
v_gene: TRBV20-1; j_gene: TRBJ1-1; len: 13; CDR3aa: CSASSDRAPEAFF
v_gene: TRBV19; j_gene: TRBJ2-3; len: 14; CDR3aa: CASSIQASYPTQYF
v_gene: TRBV5-1; j_gene: TRBJ1-1; len: 14; CDR3aa: CASSLQGRNTEAFF
v_gene: TRBV19; j_gene: TRBJ1-5; len: 15; CDR3aa: CASSIAGDSNQPQHF
v_gene: TRBV18; j_gene: TRBJ2-7; len: 16; CDR3aa: CASSPPRTGIWYEQYF
v_gene: TRBV18; j_gene: TRBJ2-3; len: 13; CDR3aa: CASSPIDTDTQYF
v_gene: TRBV28; j_gene: TRBJ2-1; len: 20; CDR3aa: CASSLVGLAGELTAYNEQFF
v_gene: TRBV5-1; j_gene: TRBJ1-5; len: 15; CDR3aa: CASSATGGSNQPQHF
v_gene: TRBV30; j_gene: TRBJ2-4; len: 13; CDR3aa: CACSRVAKNIQYF
v_gene: TRBV30; j_gene: TRBJ2-1; len: 12; CDR3aa: CAWIGIYNEQFF
v_gene: TRBV7-9; j_gene: TRBJ1-1; len: 14; CDR3aa: CASSLRGKNTEAFF